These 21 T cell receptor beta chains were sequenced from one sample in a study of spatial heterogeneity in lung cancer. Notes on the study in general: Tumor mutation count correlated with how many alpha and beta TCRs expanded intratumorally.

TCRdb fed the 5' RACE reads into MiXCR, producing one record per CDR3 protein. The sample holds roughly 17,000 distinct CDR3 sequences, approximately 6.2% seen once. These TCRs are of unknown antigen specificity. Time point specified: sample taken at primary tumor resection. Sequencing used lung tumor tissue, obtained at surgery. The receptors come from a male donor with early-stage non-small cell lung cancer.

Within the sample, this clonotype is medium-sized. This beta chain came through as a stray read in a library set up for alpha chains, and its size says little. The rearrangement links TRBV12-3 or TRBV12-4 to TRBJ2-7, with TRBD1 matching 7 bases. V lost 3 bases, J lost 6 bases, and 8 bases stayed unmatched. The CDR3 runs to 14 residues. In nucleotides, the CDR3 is TGTGCCAGCAGTTTGGGACAGACTGCTTCCGAGCAGTACTTC. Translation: CASSLGQTASEQYF.

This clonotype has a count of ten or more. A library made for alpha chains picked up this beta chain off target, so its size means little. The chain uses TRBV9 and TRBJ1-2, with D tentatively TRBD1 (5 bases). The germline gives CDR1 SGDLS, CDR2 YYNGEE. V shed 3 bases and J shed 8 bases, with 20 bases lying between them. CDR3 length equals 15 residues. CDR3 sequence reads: CASSAGTARIEGYTF. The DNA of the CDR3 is TGTGCCAGCAGCGCCGGGACGGCCAGGATTGAGGGCTACACCTTC.

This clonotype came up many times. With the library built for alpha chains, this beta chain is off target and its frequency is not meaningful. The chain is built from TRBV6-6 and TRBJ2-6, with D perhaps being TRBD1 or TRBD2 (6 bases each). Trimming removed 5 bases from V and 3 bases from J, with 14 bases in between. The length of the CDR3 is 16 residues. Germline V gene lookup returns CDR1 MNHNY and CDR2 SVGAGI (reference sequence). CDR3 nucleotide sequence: TGTGCCAGCAGTCCGCGAGGGGGGTATGGGGCCAACGTCCTGACTTTC. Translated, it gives CASSPRGGYGANVLTF.

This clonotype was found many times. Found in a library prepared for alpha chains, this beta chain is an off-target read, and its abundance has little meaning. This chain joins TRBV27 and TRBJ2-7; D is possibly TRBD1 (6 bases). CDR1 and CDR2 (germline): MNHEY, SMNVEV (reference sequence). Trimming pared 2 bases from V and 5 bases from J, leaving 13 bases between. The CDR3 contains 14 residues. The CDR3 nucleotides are TGTGCCAGCAGTTTACTAGGGGGTTCCGACGAGCAGTACTTC. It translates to CASSLLGGSDEQYF.

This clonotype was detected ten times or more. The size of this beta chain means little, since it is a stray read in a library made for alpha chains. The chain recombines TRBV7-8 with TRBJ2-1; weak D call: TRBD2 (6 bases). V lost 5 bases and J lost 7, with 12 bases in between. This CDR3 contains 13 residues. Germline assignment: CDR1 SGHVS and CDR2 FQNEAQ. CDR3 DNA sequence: TGTGCCAGCAGCGCCCCCCTAGCGAATGAGCAGTTCTTC. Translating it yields CASSAPLANEQFF.

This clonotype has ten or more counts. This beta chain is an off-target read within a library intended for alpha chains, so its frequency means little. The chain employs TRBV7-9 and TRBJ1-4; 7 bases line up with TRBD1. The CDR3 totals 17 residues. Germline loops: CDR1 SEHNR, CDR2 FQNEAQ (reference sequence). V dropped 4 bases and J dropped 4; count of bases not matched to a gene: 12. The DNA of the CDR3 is TGTGCCAGCAGCTCCTGGACAGGACTTTTCAATAATGAAAAACTGTTTTTT. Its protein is CASSSWTGLFNNEKLFF.

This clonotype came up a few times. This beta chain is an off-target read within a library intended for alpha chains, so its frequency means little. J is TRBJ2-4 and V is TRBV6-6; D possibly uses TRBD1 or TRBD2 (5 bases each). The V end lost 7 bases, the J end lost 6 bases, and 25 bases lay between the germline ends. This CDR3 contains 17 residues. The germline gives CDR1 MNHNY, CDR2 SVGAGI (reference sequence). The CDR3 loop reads CASTPGPRQAARNIQYF. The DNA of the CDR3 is TGTGCCAGCACCCCGGGGCCCAGGCAGGCCGCTCGAAACATTCAGTACTTC.

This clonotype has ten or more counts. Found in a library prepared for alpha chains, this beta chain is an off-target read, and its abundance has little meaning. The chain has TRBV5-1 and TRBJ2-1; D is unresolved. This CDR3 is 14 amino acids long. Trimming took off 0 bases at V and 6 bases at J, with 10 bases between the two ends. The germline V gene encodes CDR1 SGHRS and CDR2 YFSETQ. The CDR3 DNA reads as TGCGCCAGCAGCTTGGAACCCCAATCCAATGAGCAGTTCTTC. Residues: CASSLEPQSNEQFF.

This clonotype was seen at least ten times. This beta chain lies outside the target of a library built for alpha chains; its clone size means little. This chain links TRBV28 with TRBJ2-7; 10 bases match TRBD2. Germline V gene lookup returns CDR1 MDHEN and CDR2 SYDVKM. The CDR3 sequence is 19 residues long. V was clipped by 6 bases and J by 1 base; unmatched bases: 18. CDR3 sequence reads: CASSKGHRAGGEPSYEQYF. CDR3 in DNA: TGTGCCAGCAGCAAAGGCCACAGAGCGGGAGGGGAACCTTCCTACGAGCAGTACTTC.

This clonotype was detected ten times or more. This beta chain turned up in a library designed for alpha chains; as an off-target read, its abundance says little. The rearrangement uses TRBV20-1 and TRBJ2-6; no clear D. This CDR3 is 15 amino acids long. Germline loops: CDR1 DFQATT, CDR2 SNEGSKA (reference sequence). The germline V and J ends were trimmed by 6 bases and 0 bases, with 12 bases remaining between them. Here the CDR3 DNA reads TGCAGTGCCCGGAGCTTTAACTCTGGGGCCAACGTCCTGACTTTC. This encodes CSARSFNSGANVLTF.

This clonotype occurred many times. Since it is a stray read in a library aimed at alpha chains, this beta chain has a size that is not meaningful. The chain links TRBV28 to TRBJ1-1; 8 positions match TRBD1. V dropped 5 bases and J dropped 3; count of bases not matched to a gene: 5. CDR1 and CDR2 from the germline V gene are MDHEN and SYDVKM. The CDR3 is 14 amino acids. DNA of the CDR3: TGTGCCAGCAGTCCAGGGGGCTGGGACACTGAAGCTTTCTTT. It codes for CASSPGGWDTEAFF.

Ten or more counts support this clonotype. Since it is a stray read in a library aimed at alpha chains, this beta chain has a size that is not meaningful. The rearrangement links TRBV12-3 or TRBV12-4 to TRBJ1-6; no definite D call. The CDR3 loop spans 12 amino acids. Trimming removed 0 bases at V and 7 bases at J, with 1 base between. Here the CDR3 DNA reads TGTGCCAGCAGTTTAGCCAATTCACCCCTCCACTTT. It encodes CASSLANSPLHF.

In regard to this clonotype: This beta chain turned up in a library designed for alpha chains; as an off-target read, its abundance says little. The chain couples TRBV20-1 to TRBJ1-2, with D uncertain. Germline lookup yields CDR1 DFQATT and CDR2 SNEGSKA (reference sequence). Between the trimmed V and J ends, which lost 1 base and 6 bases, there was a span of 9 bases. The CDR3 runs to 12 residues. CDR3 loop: CSARALTDGYTF. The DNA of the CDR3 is TGCAGTGCTAGAGCTTTAACCGATGGCTACACCTTC.

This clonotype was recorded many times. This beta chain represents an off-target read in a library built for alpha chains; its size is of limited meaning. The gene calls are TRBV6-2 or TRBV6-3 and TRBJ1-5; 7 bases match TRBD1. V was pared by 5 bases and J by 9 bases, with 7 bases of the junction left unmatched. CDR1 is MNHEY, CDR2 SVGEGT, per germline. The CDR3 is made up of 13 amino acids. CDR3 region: CASSKQGTVPQHF. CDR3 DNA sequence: TGTGCCAGCAGTAAACAGGGGACGGTGCCCCAGCATTTT.

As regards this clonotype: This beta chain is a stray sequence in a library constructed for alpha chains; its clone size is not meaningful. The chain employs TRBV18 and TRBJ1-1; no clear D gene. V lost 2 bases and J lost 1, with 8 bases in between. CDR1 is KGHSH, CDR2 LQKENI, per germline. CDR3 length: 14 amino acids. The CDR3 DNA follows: TGTGCCAGCTCACCAAATTCCGGGAACACTGAAGCTTTCTTT. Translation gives CASSPNSGNTEAFF.

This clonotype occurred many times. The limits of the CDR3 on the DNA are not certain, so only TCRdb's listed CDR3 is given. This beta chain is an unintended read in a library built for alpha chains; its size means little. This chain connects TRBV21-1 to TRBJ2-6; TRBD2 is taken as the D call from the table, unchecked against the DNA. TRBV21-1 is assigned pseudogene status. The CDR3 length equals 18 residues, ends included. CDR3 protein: CASSKVGDVGSGANVLTF.

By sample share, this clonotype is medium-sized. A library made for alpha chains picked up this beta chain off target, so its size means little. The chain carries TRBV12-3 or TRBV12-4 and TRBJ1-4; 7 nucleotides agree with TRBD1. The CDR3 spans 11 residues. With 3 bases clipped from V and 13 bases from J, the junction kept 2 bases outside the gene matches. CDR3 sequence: CASSFGTVLFF. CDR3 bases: TGTGCCAGCAGTTTCGGGACAGTACTGTTTTTT.

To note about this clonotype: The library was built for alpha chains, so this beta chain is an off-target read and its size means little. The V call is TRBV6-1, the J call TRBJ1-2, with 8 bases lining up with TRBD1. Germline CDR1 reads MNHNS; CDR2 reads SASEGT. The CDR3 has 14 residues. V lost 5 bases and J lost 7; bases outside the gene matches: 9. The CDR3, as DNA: TGTGCCAGCAGTCTCGGGACAGGAGGGGTTGGCTACACCTTC. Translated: CASSLGTGGVGYTF.

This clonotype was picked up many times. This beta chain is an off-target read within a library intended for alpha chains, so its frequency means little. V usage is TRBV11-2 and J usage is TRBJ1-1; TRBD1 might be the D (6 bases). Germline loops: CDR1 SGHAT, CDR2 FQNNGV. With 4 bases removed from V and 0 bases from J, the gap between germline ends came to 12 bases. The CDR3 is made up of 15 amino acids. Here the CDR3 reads CASSSQGRLNTEAFF. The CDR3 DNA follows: TGTGCCAGCAGCTCTCAGGGGCGCCTGAACACTGAAGCTTTCTTT.

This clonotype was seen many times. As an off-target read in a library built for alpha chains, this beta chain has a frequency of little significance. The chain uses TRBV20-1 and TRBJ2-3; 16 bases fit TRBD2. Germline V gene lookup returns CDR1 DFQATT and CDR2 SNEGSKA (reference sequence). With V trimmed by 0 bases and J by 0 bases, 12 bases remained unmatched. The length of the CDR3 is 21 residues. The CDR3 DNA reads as TGCAGTGCTAGAGATCCCAGAAAGGGACTAGCGGGGGGGGAGAGCACAGATACGCAGTATTTT. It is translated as CSARDPRKGLAGGESTDTQYF.

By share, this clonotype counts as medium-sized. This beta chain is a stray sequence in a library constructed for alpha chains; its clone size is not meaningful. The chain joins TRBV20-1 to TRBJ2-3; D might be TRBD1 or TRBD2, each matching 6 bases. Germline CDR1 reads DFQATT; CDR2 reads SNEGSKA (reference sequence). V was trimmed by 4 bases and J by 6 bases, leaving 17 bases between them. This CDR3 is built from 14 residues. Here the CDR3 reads CSAIRRGAGDTQYF. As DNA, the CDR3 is TGCAGTGCTATTCGGAGGGGGGCAGGGGATACGCAGTATTTT.